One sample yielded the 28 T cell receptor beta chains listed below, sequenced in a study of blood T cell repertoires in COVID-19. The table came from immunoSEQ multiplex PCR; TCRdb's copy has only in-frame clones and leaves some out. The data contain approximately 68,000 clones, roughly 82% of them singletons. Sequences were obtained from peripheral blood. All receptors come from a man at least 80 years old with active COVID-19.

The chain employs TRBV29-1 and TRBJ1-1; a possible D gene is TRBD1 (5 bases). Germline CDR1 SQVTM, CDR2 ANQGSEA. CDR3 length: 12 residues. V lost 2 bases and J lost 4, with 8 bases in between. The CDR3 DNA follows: TGCAGCGTTGAACCGGGGGTCACTGAAGCTTTCTTT. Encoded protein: CSVEPGVTEAFF.

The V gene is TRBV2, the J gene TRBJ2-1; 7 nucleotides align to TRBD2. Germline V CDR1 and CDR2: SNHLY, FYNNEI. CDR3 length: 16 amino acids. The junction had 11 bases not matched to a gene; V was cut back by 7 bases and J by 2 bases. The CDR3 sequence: CASTRPSGRTYNEQFF. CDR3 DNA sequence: TGTGCCAGCACCCGCCCTTCCGGGAGGACCTACAATGAGCAGTTCTTC.

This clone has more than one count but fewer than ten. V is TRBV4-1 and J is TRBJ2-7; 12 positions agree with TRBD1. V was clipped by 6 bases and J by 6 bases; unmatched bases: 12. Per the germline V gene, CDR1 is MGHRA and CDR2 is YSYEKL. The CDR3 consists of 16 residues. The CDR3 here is CASSSAWDRGRAEQYF. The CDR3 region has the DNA TGCGCCAGCAGTTCCGCCTGGGACAGGGGGCGCGCCGAGCAGTACTTC.

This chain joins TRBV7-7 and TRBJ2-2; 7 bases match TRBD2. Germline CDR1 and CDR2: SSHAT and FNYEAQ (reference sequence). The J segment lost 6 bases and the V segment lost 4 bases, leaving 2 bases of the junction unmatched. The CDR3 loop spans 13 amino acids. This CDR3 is CASSSREAGELFF. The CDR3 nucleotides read TGTGCCAGCAGCTCCCGGGAGGCCGGGGAGCTGTTTTTT.

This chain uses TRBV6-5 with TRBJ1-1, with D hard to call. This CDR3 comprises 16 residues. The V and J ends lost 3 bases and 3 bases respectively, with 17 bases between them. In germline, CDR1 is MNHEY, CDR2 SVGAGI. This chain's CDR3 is CASSYRRSAPYTEAFF. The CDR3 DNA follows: TGTGCCAGCAGTTATAGGCGGTCAGCCCCGTACACTGAAGCTTTCTTT.

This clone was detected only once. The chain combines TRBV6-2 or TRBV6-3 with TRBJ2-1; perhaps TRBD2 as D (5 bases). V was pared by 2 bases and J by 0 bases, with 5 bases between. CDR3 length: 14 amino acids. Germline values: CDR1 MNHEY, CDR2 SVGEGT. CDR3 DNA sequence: TGTGCCAGCAGTTACGGGAGCTCCTACAATGAGCAGTTCTTC. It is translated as CASSYGSSYNEQFF.

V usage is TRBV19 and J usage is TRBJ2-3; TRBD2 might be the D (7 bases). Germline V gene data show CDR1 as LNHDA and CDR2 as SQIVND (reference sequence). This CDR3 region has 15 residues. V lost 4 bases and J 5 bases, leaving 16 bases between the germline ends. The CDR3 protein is CASSKPGGAKDTQYF. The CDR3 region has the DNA TGTGCCAGTAGTAAACCTGGGGGGGCGAAAGATACGCAGTATTTT.

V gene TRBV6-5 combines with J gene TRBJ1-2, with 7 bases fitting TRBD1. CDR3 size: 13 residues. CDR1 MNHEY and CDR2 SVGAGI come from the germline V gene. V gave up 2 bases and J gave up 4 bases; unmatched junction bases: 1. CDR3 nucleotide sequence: TGTGCCAGCAGTTACCGGGACAGCTATGGCTACACCTTC. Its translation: CASSYRDSYGYTF.

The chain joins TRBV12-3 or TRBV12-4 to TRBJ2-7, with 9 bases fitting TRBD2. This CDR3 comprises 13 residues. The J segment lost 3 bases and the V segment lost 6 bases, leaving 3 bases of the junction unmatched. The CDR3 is CASSSGGIYEQYF. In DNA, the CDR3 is TGTGCCAGCAGCAGCGGGGGGATCTACGAGCAGTACTTC.

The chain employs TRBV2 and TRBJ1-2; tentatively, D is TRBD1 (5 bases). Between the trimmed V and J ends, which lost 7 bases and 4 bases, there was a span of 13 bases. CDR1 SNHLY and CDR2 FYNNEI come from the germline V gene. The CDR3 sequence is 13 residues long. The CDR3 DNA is TGTGCCAGCATTAATGGGGGAGGCTATGGCTACACCTTC. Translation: CASINGGGYGYTF. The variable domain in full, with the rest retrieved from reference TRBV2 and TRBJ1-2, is EPEVTQTPSHQVTQMGQEVILRCVPISNHLYFYWYRQILGQKVEFLVSFYNNEISEKSEIFDDQFSVERPDGSNFTLKIRSTKLEDSAMYFCASINGGGYGYTFGSGTRLTVV.

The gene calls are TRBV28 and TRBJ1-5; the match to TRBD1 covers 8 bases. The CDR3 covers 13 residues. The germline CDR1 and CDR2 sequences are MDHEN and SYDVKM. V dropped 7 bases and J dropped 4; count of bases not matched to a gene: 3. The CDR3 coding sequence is TGTGCCAGCACTTGGACAGGGAATCAGCCCCAGCATTTT. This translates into CASTWTGNQPQHF.

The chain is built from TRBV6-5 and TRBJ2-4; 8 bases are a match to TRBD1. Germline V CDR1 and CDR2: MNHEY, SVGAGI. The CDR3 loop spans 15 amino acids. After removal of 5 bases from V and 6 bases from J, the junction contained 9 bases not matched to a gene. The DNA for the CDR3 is TGTGCCAGCAGTCCAAATGGACAGGGCTTAAACATTCAGTACTTC. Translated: CASSPNGQGLNIQYF.

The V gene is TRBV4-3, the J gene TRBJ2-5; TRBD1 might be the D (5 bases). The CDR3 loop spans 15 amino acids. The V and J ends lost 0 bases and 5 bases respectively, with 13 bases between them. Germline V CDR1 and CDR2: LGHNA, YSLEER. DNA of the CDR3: TGCGCCAGCAGCCAAGATATAGGGAAGGGGGAGACCCAGTACTTC. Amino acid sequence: CASSQDIGKGETQYF.

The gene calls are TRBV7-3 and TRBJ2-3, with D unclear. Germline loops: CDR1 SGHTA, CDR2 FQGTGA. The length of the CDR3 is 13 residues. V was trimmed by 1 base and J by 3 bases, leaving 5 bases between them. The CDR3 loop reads CASSLIATDTQYF. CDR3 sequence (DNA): TGTGCCAGCAGCTTAATAGCTACAGATACGCAGTATTTT.

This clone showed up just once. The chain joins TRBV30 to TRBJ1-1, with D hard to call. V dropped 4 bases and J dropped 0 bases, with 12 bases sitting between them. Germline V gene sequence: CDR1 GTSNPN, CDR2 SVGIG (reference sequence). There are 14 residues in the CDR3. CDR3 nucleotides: TGTGCCTGGAAGTATCGAGGGATGAACACTGAAGCTTTCTTT. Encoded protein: CAWKYRGMNTEAFF.

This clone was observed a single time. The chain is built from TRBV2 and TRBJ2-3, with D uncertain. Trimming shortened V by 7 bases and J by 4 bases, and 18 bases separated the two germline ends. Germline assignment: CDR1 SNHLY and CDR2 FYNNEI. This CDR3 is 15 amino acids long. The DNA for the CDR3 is TGTGCCAGCATGGAACTACCCCTTCTCCCAGATACGCAGTATTTT. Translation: CASMELPLLPDTQYF.

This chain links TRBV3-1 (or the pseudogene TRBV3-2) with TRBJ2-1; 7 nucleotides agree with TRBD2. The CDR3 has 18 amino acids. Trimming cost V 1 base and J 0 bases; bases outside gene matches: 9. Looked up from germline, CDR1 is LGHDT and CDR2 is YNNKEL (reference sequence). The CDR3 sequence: CASSQVYSRGSSYNEQFF. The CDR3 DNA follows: TGTGCCAGCAGCCAAGTCTATTCTCGCGGGAGCTCCTACAATGAGCAGTTCTTC.

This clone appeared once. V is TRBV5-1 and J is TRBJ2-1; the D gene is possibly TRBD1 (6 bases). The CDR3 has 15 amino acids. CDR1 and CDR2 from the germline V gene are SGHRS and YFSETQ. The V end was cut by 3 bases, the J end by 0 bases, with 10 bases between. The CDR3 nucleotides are TGCGCCAGCAGCTCTCGACAGGCCTCCTACAATGAGCAGTTCTTC. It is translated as CASSSRQASYNEQFF.

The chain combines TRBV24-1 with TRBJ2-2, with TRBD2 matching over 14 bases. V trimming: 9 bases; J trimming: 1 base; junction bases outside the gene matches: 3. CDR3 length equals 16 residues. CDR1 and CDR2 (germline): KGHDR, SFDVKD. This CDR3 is CATGTSGGQNTGELFF. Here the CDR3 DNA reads TGTGCCACCGGGACTAGCGGGGGCCAGAACACCGGGGAGCTGTTTTTT.

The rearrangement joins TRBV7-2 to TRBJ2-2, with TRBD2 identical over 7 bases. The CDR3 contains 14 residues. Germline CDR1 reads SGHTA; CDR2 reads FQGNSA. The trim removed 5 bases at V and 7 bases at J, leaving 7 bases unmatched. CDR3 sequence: CASSRLSGVGELFF. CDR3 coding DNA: TGTGCCAGCAGCCGTTTGAGCGGGGTCGGGGAGCTGTTTTTT.

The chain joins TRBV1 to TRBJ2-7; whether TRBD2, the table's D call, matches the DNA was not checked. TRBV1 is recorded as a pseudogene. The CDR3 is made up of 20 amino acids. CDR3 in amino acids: CTSSQDRGTSGISRSYEQYF. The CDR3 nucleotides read TGCACCAGCAGCCAAGATCGGGGGACTAGCGGGATTAGTCGCTCCTACGAGCAGTACTTC.

CDR3 nucleotides: TGTGCCAGCAGTTCGAGGGCGGGAGGGAAAGATACGCAGTATTTT. Translated: CASSSRAGGKDTQYF. The rearrangement uses TRBV28 and TRBJ2-3; 9 nucleotides line up with TRBD2. CDR1 and CDR2 from the germline V gene are MDHEN and SYDVKM. The length of the CDR3 is 15 residues. Trimming at V came to 4 bases and at J to 5 bases, leaving 7 bases not matched to a gene.

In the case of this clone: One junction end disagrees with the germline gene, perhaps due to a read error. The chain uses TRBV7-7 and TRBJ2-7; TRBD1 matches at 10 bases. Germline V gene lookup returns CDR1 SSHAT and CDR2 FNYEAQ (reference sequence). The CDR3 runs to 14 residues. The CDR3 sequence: CASSRDRGSYEQYF. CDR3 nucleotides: TGTGCTAGCAGTCGGGACAGGGGATCTTACGAGCAGTACTTC. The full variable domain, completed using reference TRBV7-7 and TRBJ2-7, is GAGVSQSPRYKVTKRGQDVTLRCDPISSHATLYWYQQALGQGPEFLTYFNYEAQPDKSGLPSDRFSAERPEGSISTLTIQRTEQRDSAMYRCASSRDRGSYEQYFGPGTRLTVT.

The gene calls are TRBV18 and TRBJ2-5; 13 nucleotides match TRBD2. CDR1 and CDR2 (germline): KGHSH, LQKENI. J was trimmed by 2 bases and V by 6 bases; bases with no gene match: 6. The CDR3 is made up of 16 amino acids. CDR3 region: CASSRRGLAGQETQYF. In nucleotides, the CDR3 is TGTGCCAGCTCTCGCCGGGGACTAGCGGGACAAGAGACCCAGTACTTC.

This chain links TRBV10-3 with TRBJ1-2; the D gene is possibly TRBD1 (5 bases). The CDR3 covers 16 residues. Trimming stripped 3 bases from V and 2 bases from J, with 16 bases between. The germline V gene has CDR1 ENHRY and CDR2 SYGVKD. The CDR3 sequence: CAISDHGQTRNYGYTF. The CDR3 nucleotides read TGTGCCATCAGTGACCACGGACAAACCCGGAACTATGGCTACACCTTC.

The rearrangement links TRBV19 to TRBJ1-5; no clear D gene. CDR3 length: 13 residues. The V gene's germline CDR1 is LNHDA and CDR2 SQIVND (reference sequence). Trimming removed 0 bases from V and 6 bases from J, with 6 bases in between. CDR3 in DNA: TGTGCCAGTAGTATAGAAGGGAGTCAGCCCCAGCATTTT. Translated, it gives CASSIEGSQPQHF.

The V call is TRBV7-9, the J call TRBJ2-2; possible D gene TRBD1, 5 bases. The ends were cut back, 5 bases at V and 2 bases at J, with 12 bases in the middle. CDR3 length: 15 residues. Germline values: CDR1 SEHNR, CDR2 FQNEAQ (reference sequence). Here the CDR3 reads CASSPSTVNTGELFF. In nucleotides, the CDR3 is TGTGCCAGCAGCCCATCGACAGTTAACACCGGGGAGCTGTTTTTT. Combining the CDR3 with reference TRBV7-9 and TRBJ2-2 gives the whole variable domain DTGVSQNPRHKITKRGQNVTFRCDPISEHNRLYWYRQTLGQGPEFLTYFQNEAQLEKSRLLSDRFSAERPKGSFSTLEIQRTEQGDSAMYLCASSPSTVNTGELFFGEGSRLTVL.

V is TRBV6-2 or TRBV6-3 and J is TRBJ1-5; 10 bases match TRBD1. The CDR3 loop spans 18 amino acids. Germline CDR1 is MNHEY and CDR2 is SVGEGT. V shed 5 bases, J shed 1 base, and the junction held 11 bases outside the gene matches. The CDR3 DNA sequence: TGTGCCAGCAGTCCCGGGGGCGGGACAGGGGAAAGCAATCAGCCCCAGCATTTT. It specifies CASSPGGGTGESNQPQHF.